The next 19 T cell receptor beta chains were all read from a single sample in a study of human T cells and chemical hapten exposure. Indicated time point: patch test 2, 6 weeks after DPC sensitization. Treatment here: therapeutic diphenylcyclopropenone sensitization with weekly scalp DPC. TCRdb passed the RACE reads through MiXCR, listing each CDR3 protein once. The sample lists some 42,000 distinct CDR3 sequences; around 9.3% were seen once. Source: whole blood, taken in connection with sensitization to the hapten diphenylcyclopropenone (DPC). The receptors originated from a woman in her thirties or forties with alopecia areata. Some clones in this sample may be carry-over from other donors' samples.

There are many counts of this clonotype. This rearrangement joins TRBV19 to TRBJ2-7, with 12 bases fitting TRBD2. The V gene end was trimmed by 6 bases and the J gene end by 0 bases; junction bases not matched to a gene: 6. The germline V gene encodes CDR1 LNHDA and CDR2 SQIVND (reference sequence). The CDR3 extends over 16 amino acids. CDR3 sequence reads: CASRRGLAGPSYEQYF. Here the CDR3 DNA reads TGTGCCAGTAGAAGAGGACTAGCGGGGCCCTCCTACGAGCAGTACTTC.

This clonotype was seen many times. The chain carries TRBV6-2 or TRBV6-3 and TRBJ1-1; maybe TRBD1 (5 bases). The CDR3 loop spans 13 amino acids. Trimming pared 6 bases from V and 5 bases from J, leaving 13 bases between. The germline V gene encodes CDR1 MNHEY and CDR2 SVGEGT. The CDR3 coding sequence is TGTGCCAGCAGAGGGACGTTCGCGACTGAAGCTTTCTTT. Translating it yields CASRGTFATEAFF.

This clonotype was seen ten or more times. The CDR3 DNA reads TGTGCCAGCAGCTTACAGCCTAGCGGGGGGGATGAGCAGTACTTC. This codes for CASSLQPSGGDEQYF. V gene TRBV7-2 combines with J gene TRBJ2-7; TRBD2 aligns across 12 bases. In germline, CDR1 is SGHTA, CDR2 FQGNSA. Trimming removed 2 bases from V and 7 bases from J; junction bases left unmatched: 6. The CDR3 runs 15 residues. Filled out from reference TRBV7-2 and TRBJ2-7, the complete variable domain reads GAGVSQSPSNKVTEKGKDVELRCDPISGHTALYWYRQSLGQGLEFLIYFQGNSAPDKSGLPSDRFSAERTGGSVSTLTIQRTQQEDSAVYLCASSLQPSGGDEQYFGPGTRLTVT.

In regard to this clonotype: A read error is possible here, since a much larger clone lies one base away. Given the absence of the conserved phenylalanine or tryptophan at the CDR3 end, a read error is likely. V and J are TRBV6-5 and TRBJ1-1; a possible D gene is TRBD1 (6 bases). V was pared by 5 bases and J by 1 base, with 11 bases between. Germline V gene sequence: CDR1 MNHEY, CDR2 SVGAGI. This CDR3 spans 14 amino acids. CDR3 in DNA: TGTGCCAGCAGTCCCGTGACAGGGAACACTGAAGCTTTCTCT. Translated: CASSPVTGNTEAFS.

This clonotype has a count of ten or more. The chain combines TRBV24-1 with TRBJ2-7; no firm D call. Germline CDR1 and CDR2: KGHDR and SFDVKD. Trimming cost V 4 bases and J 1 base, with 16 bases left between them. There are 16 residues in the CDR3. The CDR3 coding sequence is TGTGCCACCAGTGAAGATGGACCAGGCCCGTCCTACGAGCAGTACTTC. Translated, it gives CATSEDGPGPSYEQYF.

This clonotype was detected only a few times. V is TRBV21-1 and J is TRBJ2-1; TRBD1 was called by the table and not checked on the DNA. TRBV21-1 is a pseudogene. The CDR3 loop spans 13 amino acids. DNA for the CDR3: TGTGCCAGAAGCTTTATCCTTAGCGGGGGGCGGTTCTTC. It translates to CARSFILSGGRFF.

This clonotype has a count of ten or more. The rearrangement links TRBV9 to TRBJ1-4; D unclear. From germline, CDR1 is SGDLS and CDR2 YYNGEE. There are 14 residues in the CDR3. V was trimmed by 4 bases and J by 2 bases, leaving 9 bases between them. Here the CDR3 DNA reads TGTGCCAGCAGCTCCGGTCCGACTAATGAAAAACTGTTTTTT. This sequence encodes CASSSGPTNEKLFF.

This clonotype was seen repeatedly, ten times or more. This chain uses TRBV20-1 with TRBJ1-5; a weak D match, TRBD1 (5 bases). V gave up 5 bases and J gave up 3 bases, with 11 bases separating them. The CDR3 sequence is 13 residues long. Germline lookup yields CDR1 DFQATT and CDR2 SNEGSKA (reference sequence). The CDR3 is CSASGLNNQPQHF. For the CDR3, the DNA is TGCAGTGCTTCGGGGCTTAACAATCAGCCCCAGCATTTT.

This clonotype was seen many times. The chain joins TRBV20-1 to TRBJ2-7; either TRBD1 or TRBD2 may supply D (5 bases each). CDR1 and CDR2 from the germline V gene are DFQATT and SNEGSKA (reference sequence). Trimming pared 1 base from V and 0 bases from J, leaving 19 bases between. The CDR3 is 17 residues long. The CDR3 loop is CSARGVEGPRSSYEQYF. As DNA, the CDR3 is TGCAGTGCTAGAGGGGTTGAGGGGCCTAGGAGCTCCTACGAGCAGTACTTC.

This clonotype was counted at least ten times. CDR3 nucleotides: TGTGCCAGCACTGATACGGGCTCTGGGGCCAACGTCCTGACTTTC. It codes for CASTDTGSGANVLTF. This chain uses TRBV11-2 with TRBJ2-6; the D is unclear. With 7 bases removed from V and 0 bases from J, the gap between germline ends came to 10 bases. There are 15 residues in the CDR3. The germline V gene has CDR1 SGHAT and CDR2 FQNNGV.

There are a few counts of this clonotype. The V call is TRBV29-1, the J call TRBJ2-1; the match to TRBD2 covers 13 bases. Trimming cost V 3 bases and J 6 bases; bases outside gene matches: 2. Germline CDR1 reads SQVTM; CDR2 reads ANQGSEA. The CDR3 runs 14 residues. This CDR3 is CSVDRTSGGNEQFF. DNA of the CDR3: TGCAGCGTTGATCGGACTAGCGGGGGCAATGAGCAGTTCTTC.

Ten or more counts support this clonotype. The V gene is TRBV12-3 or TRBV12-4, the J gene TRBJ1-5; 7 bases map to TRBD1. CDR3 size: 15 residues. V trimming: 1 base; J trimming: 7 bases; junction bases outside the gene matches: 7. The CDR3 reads CASSLVHRGGQPQHF. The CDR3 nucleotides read TGTGCCAGCAGTTTAGTCCACAGGGGTGGACAGCCCCAGCATTTT.

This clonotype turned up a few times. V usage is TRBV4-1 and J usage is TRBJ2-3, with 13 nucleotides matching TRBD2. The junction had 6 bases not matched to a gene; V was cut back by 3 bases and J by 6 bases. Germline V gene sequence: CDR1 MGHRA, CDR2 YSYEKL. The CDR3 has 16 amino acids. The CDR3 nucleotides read TGCGCCAGCAGCCACCCCACTAGCGGGGGGGCCGATACGCAGTATTTT. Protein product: CASSHPTSGGADTQYF.

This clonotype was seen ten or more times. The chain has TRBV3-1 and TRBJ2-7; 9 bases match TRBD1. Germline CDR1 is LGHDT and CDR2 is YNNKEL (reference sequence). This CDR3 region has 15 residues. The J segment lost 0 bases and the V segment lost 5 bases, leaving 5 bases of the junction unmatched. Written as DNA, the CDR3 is TGTGCCAGCAGCGGACGGGACAGGGCCTCCTACGAGCAGTACTTC. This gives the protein CASSGRDRASYEQYF.

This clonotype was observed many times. CDR3 protein: CAWSAVAAAEAFF. The CDR3 region has the DNA TGTGCCTGGAGCGCCGTGGCAGCCGCTGAAGCTTTCTTT. The chain is built from TRBV30 and TRBJ1-1; D unclear. The CDR3 runs to 13 residues. Trimming stripped 3 bases from V and 6 bases from J, with 14 bases between. Germline V gene lookup returns CDR1 GTSNPN and CDR2 SVGIG (reference sequence).

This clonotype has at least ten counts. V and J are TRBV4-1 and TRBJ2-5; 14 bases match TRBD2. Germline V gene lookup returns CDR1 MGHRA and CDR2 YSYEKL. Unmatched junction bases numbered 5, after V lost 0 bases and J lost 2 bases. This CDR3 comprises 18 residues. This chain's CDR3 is CASSQDLGLAGGQETQYF. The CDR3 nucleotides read TGCGCCAGCAGCCAAGATCTAGGACTAGCGGGGGGACAAGAGACCCAGTACTTC.

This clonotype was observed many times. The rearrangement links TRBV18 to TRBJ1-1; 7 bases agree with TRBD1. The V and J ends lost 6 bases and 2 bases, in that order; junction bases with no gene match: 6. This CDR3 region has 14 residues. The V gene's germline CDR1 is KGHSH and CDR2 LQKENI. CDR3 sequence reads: CASSQDRKNTEAFF. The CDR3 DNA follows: TGTGCCAGCTCTCAGGACAGGAAAAACACTGAAGCTTTCTTT.

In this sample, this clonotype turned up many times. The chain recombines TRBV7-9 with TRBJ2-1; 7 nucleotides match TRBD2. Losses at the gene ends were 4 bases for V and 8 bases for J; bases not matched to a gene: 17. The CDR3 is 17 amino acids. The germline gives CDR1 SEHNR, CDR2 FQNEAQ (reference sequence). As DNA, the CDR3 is TGTGCCAGCAGCTACCCGACTAGCTCACTCAGGTTGGATGAGCAGTTCTTC. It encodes CASSYPTSSLRLDEQFF. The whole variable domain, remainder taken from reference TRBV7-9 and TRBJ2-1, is DTGVSQNPRHKITKRGQNVTFRCDPISEHNRLYWYRQTLGQGPEFLTYFQNEAQLEKSRLLSDRFSAERPKGSFSTLEIQRTEQGDSAMYLCASSYPTSSLRLDEQFFGPGTRLTVL.

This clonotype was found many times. Here the CDR3 DNA reads TGTGCCAGCAGTGAATTACGGCGAGATGAAAAACTGTTTTTT. Protein: CASSELRRDEKLFF. The chain recombines TRBV2 with TRBJ1-4, with D hard to call. V lost 2 bases and J 6 bases, leaving 10 bases between the germline ends. This CDR3 is built from 14 residues. The germline V gene encodes CDR1 SNHLY and CDR2 FYNNEI.